The source of this T cell receptor beta chain is a study of CD8+ T cells in alopecia areata. Study at large: Severity of treated patients was scored by affected scalp percentage. Study-level results: Sequence data from scalp samples additionally include resident alphabeta T cells of normal skin. Against the mouse data, patients shared TCRs less clearly, possibly for HLA reasons.

The junction had 4 bases not matched to a gene; V was cut back by 1 base and J by 7 bases. The CDR3 covers 13 residues. CDR1 and CDR2 (germline): SQVTM, ANQGSEA. Extracted from the samples, RNA was reverse transcribed into cDNA to serve as the sequencing template. The protocol was immunoSEQ multiplex PCR, while the TCRdb copy is restricted to in-frame clones and leaves out a portion. The data contain about 190,000 clones, around 60% of them singletons. Treatment indicated: oral pan-JAK inhibitor, 5-10 mg twice daily. Sorting of PBMCs yielded the CD4+ and CD8+ T cells. As to this clone: What it binds is unknown. The same CDR3 is also encoded by other DNA sequences in this sample.

V is TRBV29-1 and J is TRBJ1-5, with 7 bases matching TRBD1. Sequencing was performed on CD4+ T cells sorted from blood, taken at week 4, from a patient treated with tofacitinib. This receptor was identified in a human donor with alopecia areata. The CDR3 nucleotides are TGCAGCGTTGAAGGAGGGGGCGGGCAGCCCCAGCATTTT. It specifies CSVEGGGGQPQHF. Filled out from reference TRBV29-1 and TRBJ1-5, the complete variable domain reads SAVISQKPSRDICQRGTSLTIQCQVDSQVTMMFWYRQQPGQSLTLIATANQGSEATYESGFVIDKFPISRPNLTFSTLTVSNMSPEDSSIYLCSVEGGGGQPQHFGDGTRLSIL.